A selection of T cell receptor beta chains follows, all from one sample in a study of blood T cell repertoires in COVID-19. TCRdb keeps only in-frame clones here, not all; method: immunoSEQ multiplex PCR. The table includes roughly 47,000 clones, roughly 88% detected once. Sequencing was carried out using peripheral blood. The receptors come from a woman aged 80 or over with COVID-19, enrolled during active disease. The CDR3 runs from the conserved cysteine through the conserved F or W. Each record gives: clone size, V gene, D gene, J gene, CDR3 length, CDR3 protein, CDR3 DNA. A D gene is named only where the DNA matches it firmly. The size field is filled for only some rows; it gives once, few, many or a size class.

>.|TRBV2|.|TRBJ1-4|15
CASSKQGSANEKLFF
TGTGCCAGCAGTAAACAGGGTTCGGCTAATGAAAAACTGTTTTTT
>once|TRBV14|.|TRBJ2-1|17
CASSQGGLPRSHNEQFF
TGTGCCAGCAGCCAGGGAGGACTTCCCCGGAGCCACAATGAGCAGTTCTTC
>.|TRBV27|.|TRBJ2-2|16
CASSYQGLLRTGELFF
TGTGCCAGCAGTTACCAGGGGCTGCTCCGAACCGGGGAGCTGTTTTTT
>.|TRBV2|TRBD1|TRBJ1-5|16
CASAYGGLRGNQPQHF
TGTGCCAGCGCTTATGGGGGGCTCAGGGGGAATCAGCCCCAGCATTTT
>once|TRBV19|.|TRBJ2-1|15
CASSTGLGSYNEQFF
TGTGCCAGTAGTACCGGACTTGGCTCCTACAATGAGCAGTTCTTC
>.|TRBV24-1|.|TRBJ1-3|15
CATSDQRGSGNTIYF
TGTGCCACCAGTGATCAAAGGGGATCTGGAAACACCATATATTTT
>.|TRBV12-5|.|TRBJ2-3|16
CASGLGQEPSTDTQYF
TGTGCTAGTGGTTTGGGGCAGGAACCTAGCACAGATACGCAGTATTTT
>.|TRBV18|.|TRBJ2-2|15
CASSPAGPNTGELFF
TGTGCCAGCTCACCGGCGGGGCCCAACACCGGGGAGCTGTTTTTT
>.|TRBV5-1|TRBD1|TRBJ2-2|14
CASSSGQGVGELFF
TGCGCCAGCAGCTCTGGACAGGGCGTGGGGGAGCTGTTTTTT
>.|TRBV4-2|TRBD2|TRBJ2-3|17
CASSQGTSGAGRDTQYF
TGTGCCAGCAGCCAAGGGACTAGCGGGGCTGGGAGAGATACGCAGTATTTT
>.|TRBV10-3|TRBD1|TRBJ1-2|13
CAISAGGNYGYTF
TGTGCCATCAGTGCAGGGGGTAACTATGGCTACACCTTC
>.|TRBV12-5|.|TRBJ1-2|14
CASGYQGMNYGYTF
TGTGCTAGTGGTTACCAGGGGATGAACTATGGCTACACCTTC
>.|TRBV10-3|TRBD1|TRBJ2-2|15
CASSRQGAPTGELFF
TGTGCCTCCTCAAGACAGGGGGCGCCAACCGGGGAGCTGTTTTTT
>.|TRBV9|TRBD2|TRBJ2-3|18
CASSHPGTSGFSTDTQYF
TGTGCCAGCAGCCATCCCGGGACTAGCGGTTTTAGCACAGATACGCAGTATTTT
>.|TRBV7-8|.|TRBJ1-3|17
CASSLGGRAAAGNTIYF
TGTGCCAGCAGCTTAGGGGGCAGGGCAGCAGCTGGAAACACCATATATTTT
>.|TRBV4-1|TRBD1|TRBJ1-2|16
CASSLRDRGDTYGYTF
TGCGCCAGCAGCCTCCGGGACAGAGGTGATACGTATGGCTACACCTTC
>.|TRBV4-2|TRBD2|TRBJ2-2|16
CASSLGLAGVTGELFF
TGTGCCAGCAGCCTGGGACTAGCGGGGGTAACCGGGGAGCTGTTTTTT
>.|TRBV15|TRBD1|TRBJ2-7|14
CATSRANTGAEQYF
TGTGCCACCAGCAGGGCCAATACAGGGGCCGAGCAGTACTTC
>.|TRBV5-1|TRBD2|TRBJ2-1|16
CASRPPAGGTYNEQFF
TGCGCCAGCAGACCCCCAGCGGGGGGAACCTACAATGAGCAGTTCTTC
>.|TRBV9|TRBD1|TRBJ2-7|14
CASSRGQGAYEQYF
TGTGCCAGCAGCCGTGGGCAGGGGGCTTACGAGCAGTACTTC
>few|TRBV7-3|.|TRBJ2-7|15
CASSLSPATVYEQYF
TGTGCCAGCAGCTTATCCCCGGCGACAGTTTACGAGCAGTACTTC
>.|TRBV7-2|.|TRBJ2-6|16
CASSTAGRSGANVLTF
TGTGCCAGCAGCACCGCGGGACGATCTGGGGCCAACGTCCTGACTTTC
>.|TRBV18|.|TRBJ1-1|15
CASSPRTNMNTEAFF
TGTGCCAGCTCACCAAGAACAAACATGAACACTGAAGCTTTCTTT
>.|TRBV9|TRBD1|TRBJ1-2|13
CASRGGTAYGYTF
TGTGCCAGCCGGGGGGGGACAGCCTATGGCTACACCTTC
>.|TRBV7-2|TRBD1|TRBJ1-1|14
CASSTGGAYTEAFF
TGTGCCAGCAGTACAGGGGGCGCGTACACTGAAGCTTTCTTT
>.|TRBV29-1|TRBD2|TRBJ2-5|15
CSVDKRGGYQETQYF
TGCAGCGTTGACAAGCGGGGGGGATACCAAGAGACCCAGTACTTC
>few|TRBV6-5|.|TRBJ1-2|13
CASSYGGWNGYTF
TGTGCCAGCAGTTACGGGGGGTGGAATGGCTACACCTTC
>.|TRBV5-1|.|TRBJ2-1|13
CASSLGGLGEQFF
TGCGCCAGCAGCTTGGGGGGGCTAGGAGAACAGTTCTTC
>.|TRBV5-4|TRBD2|TRBJ2-3|16
CASSSMLAGSTDTQYF
TGTGCCAGCAGCTCCATGCTAGCGGGGTCCACAGATACGCAGTATTTT
>.|TRBV5-4|TRBD2|TRBJ2-7|18
CASSSTTSGGLSSYEQYF
TGTGCCAGCAGCTCAACGACTAGCGGGGGGCTGAGCTCCTACGAGCAGTACTTC
>.|TRBV5-6|TRBD1|TRBJ1-3|14
CASSYYDRGHTIYF
TGTGCCAGCAGCTATTATGACAGGGGCCATACCATATATTTT
>.|TRBV11-2|TRBD1|TRBJ1-1|14
CASSGDRALTEAFF
TGTGCCAGCAGCGGGGACAGGGCGTTGACTGAAGCTTTCTTT
>.|TRBV5-1|.|TRBJ2-6|19
CASSLQGIGLQSGANVLTF
TGCGCCAGCAGCTTGCAGGGGATAGGGCTGCAGTCTGGGGCCAACGTCCTGACTTTC
>.|TRBV27|.|TRBJ1-2|18
CASSPLLRGWSSNYGYTF
TGTGCCAGCAGTCCCCTTTTACGGGGGTGGAGTTCGAACTATGGCTACACCTTC
>.|TRBV19|.|TRBJ1-3|16
CASSIGVGVGGNTIYF
TGTGCCAGTAGTATAGGGGTAGGGGTGGGAGGAAACACCATATATTTT
>few|TRBV7-2|TRBD1|TRBJ2-2|17
CASSWLQGPQNTGELFF
TGTGCCAGCAGCTGGCTACAGGGGCCCCAGAACACCGGGGAGCTGTTTTTT
>.|TRBV5-1|TRBD1|TRBJ1-1|14
CASSIRGQRTEAFF
TGCGCCAGCAGCATCAGGGGGCAGCGGACTGAAGCTTTCTTT
>.|TRBV6-5|.|TRBJ2-7|15
CASSYSRQGTYEQYF
TGTGCCAGCAGTTACAGCAGGCAGGGGACCTACGAGCAGTACTTC
>few|TRBV18|.|TRBJ2-7|16
CASSPQYSSDSYEQYF
TGTGCCAGCTCACCACAGTACTCTAGCGACTCCTACGAGCAGTACTTC
>.|TRBV27|TRBD1|TRBJ1-2|13
CASSFTGADGYTF
TGTGCCAGCAGTTTTACAGGGGCCGATGGCTACACCTTC
>.|TRBV28|TRBD2|TRBJ2-7|16
CASSPLGGAGAYEQYF
TGTGCCAGCAGTCCCCTCGGAGGAGCGGGAGCCTACGAGCAGTACTTC
>.|TRBV20-1|.|TRBJ2-3|10
CSAPKDTQYF
TGCAGTGCTCCTAAAGATACGCAGTATTTT
>.|TRBV5-1|.|TRBJ2-5|17
CASSWAVTDTYQETQYF
TGCGCCAGCAGCTGGGCGGTTACGGACACCTACCAAGAGACCCAGTACTTC
>.|TRBV6-2/TRBV6-3|.|TRBJ2-6|17
CASSYLGRTPGANVLTF
TGTGCCAGCAGTTACCTAGGTAGGACTCCAGGGGCCAACGTCCTGACTTTC
>.|TRBV5-4|TRBD1|TRBJ2-1|12
CASSSDRDEQFF
TGTGCCAGCAGTTCTGACAGGGATGAGCAGTTCTTC
>.|TRBV16|.|TRBJ1-3|16
CASSQLGGRTGNTIYF
TGTGCCAGCAGCCAATTGGGCGGGAGGACAGGAAACACCATATATTTT
>.|TRBV4-1|TRBD1|TRBJ2-7|14
CASSLLKRQGEQYF
TGCGCCAGCAGTCTGCTGAAGCGACAGGGGGAGCAGTACTTC
>.|TRBV19|.|TRBJ2-7|13
CASSLESSYEQYF
TGTGCCAGTAGTTTGGAGAGCTCCTACGAGCAGTACTTC
>.|TRBV12-3/TRBV12-4|.|TRBJ2-2|13
CASSQLGTGELFF
TGTGCCAGCAGCCAACTAGGGACCGGGGAGCTGTTTTTT
>.|TRBV4-2|.|TRBJ2-7|18
CASSQDPPHGATIYEQYF
TGTGCCAGCAGCCAAGACCCGCCTCACGGTGCGACAATCTACGAGCAGTACTTC
>.|TRBV5-1|.|TRBJ2-5|15
CASSLGPGIQETQYF
TGCGCCAGCAGCTTGGGGCCCGGGATCCAAGAGACCCAGTACTTC
>.|TRBV28|.|TRBJ2-3|12
CASEESADTQYF
TGTGCCAGCGAAGAAAGCGCAGATACGCAGTATTTT
>few|TRBV5-4|.|TRBJ2-7|14
CASSLSTGSYEQYF
TGTGCCAGCAGCCTTTCGACAGGATCTTACGAGCAGTACTTC
>.|TRBV19|.|TRBJ2-7|14
CASSMTAGTYEQYF
TGTGCCAGTAGTATGACTGCCGGGACCTACGAGCAGTACTTC
>.|TRBV18|.|TRBJ2-7|13
CASSPQGPYEQYF
TGTGCCAGCTCACCACAGGGGCCCTACGAGCAGTACTTC
>.|TRBV6-5|TRBD1|TRBJ1-1|13
CASSWDRNTEAFF
TGTGCCAGCAGCTGGGACAGGAACACTGAAGCTTTCTTT
>.|TRBV7-9|TRBD1|TRBJ2-1|14
CASSRGQGAREQFF
TGTGCCAGCAGCCGGGGACAGGGGGCTCGGGAGCAGTTCTTC
>.|TRBV7-2|.|TRBJ2-7|16
CASSPSGTRGVDEQYF
TGTGCCAGCAGCCCGTCTGGGACCCGCGGGGTTGACGAGCAGTACTTC
>few|TRBV5-1|.|TRBJ1-1|14
CASSIPQLNTEAFF
TGCGCCAGCAGCATCCCCCAGTTGAACACTGAAGCTTTCTTT
>.|TRBV7-9|.|TRBJ2-5|14
CASSLGQGEETQYF
TGTGCCAGCAGCTTAGGGCAGGGCGAAGAGACCCAGTACTTC